Listed below are T cell receptor beta chains from one sample, sequenced in a study of blood T cell repertoires in COVID-19. TCRdb keeps only in-frame clones here, not all; method: immunoSEQ multiplex PCR. Among almost 400,000 clones, 89% were seen once, and the ten largest hold 1.5% to 2%. The sequenced sample consisted of PBMCs or T cells enriched from blood (not recorded which). These TCRs come from a woman in her thirties who had recovered from COVID-19. Both conserved end residues are part of each CDR3. Fields, in order: J gene, V gene, D gene, clone size, CDR3 DNA, CDR3 protein. D genes are given only for firm matches. Expanded clones are given a class, and other clones once, few, many or no size at all.

j_call: TRBJ2-1; v_call: TRBV24-1; d_call: TRBD2; clone_size: -; cdr3_nt: TGTGCCACCAGTGAGGAAGTATCTAGCGGGAGTTGGGATGAGCAGTTCTTC; cdr3_aa: CATSEEVSSGSWDEQFF
j_call: TRBJ2-1; v_call: TRBV6-5; d_call: -; clone_size: -; cdr3_nt: TGTGCCAGCACCCCTGGGGGGGGGCTATACAATGAGCAGTTCTTC; cdr3_aa: CASTPGGGLYNEQFF
j_call: TRBJ1-2; v_call: TRBV27; d_call: TRBD1; clone_size: few; cdr3_nt: TGTGCCAGCAGTTTATCTGCAGGGGGCGACTATGGCTACACCTTC; cdr3_aa: CASSLSAGGDYGYTF
j_call: TRBJ1-4; v_call: TRBV18; d_call: TRBD1; clone_size: -; cdr3_nt: TGTGCCAGCTCACCGCAGGGGGCATCTAATGAAAAACTGTTTTTT; cdr3_aa: CASSPQGASNEKLFF
j_call: TRBJ1-1; v_call: TRBV5-1; d_call: TRBD1; clone_size: -; cdr3_nt: TGCGCCAGCAGCTTGTACGGACAGGGAAGGATGAACACTGAAGCTTTCTTT; cdr3_aa: CASSLYGQGRMNTEAFF
j_call: TRBJ1-2; v_call: TRBV4-2; d_call: -; clone_size: -; cdr3_nt: TGTGCCAGCAGCCAAGAGGAGGGGCTAAACTATGGCTACACCTTC; cdr3_aa: CASSQEEGLNYGYTF
j_call: TRBJ1-4; v_call: TRBV19; d_call: TRBD1; clone_size: -; cdr3_nt: TGTGCCAGTAGTGCTGGGACAGCTAACTTTGAAAAACTGTTTTTT; cdr3_aa: CASSAGTANFEKLFF
j_call: TRBJ2-1; v_call: TRBV27; d_call: -; clone_size: -; cdr3_nt: TGTGCCAGCAGTTTATACCAGAGGAGGACCAATGAGCAGTTCTTC; cdr3_aa: CASSLYQRRTNEQFF
j_call: TRBJ2-7; v_call: TRBV11-2; d_call: -; clone_size: -; cdr3_nt: TGTGCCAGCAGAGAACAGGGCTCCTACGAGCAGTACTTC; cdr3_aa: CASREQGSYEQYF
j_call: TRBJ1-4; v_call: TRBV6-1; d_call: -; clone_size: few; cdr3_nt: TGTGCCAGCAGTGAAGCGGGGGCCCGTGGGGAAAAACTGTTTTTT; cdr3_aa: CASSEAGARGEKLFF
j_call: TRBJ1-2; v_call: TRBV5-4; d_call: -; clone_size: -; cdr3_nt: TGTGCCAGCAGCTCCTTCGATCAGGGGACCTATGGCTACACCTTC; cdr3_aa: CASSSFDQGTYGYTF
j_call: TRBJ2-5; v_call: TRBV18; d_call: -; clone_size: -; cdr3_nt: TGTGCCAGCTCACCTGCGGCCCAAGAGACCCAGTACTTC; cdr3_aa: CASSPAAQETQYF
j_call: TRBJ1-2; v_call: TRBV30; d_call: TRBD1; clone_size: -; cdr3_nt: TGTGCCTGGAGCGCAGGGGGCGGCTACACCTTC; cdr3_aa: CAWSAGGGYTF
j_call: TRBJ1-2; v_call: TRBV7-2; d_call: -; clone_size: -; cdr3_nt: TGTGCCAGCAGCTTAGGGGGCAGGGTGGACGGCTACACCTTC; cdr3_aa: CASSLGGRVDGYTF
j_call: TRBJ2-1; v_call: TRBV5-1; d_call: -; clone_size: -; cdr3_nt: TGCGCCAGCAGCTTCACGACCACAAGACTAGTCATCAATGAGCAGTTCTTC; cdr3_aa: CASSFTTTRLVINEQFF
j_call: TRBJ2-7; v_call: TRBV20-1; d_call: -; clone_size: -; cdr3_nt: TGCAGTGCTATCCAGGGGTTCGAGCAGTACTTC; cdr3_aa: CSAIQGFEQYF
j_call: TRBJ1-6; v_call: TRBV28; d_call: -; clone_size: -; cdr3_nt: TGTGCCAGCAGTTCCCCTTTTACAGCCGACTCCTATAATTCACCCCTCCACTTT; cdr3_aa: CASSSPFTADSYNSPLHF
j_call: TRBJ1-4; v_call: TRBV2; d_call: -; clone_size: -; cdr3_nt: TGTGCCAGCAGTGTGTCGGGGAAACTGTTTTTT; cdr3_aa: CASSVSGKLFF
j_call: TRBJ2-7; v_call: TRBV7-2; d_call: -; clone_size: -; cdr3_nt: TGTGCCAGCAGAGCCGTGCGGGGGCTGGACGAGCAGTACTTC; cdr3_aa: CASRAVRGLDEQYF
j_call: TRBJ2-2; v_call: TRBV6-5; d_call: -; clone_size: -; cdr3_nt: TGTGCCAGCAGGATGGGCTTTCACACCGGGGAGCTGTTTTTT; cdr3_aa: CASRMGFHTGELFF
j_call: TRBJ1-6; v_call: TRBV9; d_call: TRBD1; clone_size: -; cdr3_nt: TGTGCCAGCAGCGCAGGGGACAGGGGTGGCTCACCCCTCCACTTT; cdr3_aa: CASSAGDRGGSPLHF
j_call: TRBJ1-2; v_call: TRBV4-3; d_call: TRBD1; clone_size: -; cdr3_nt: TGCGCCAGCAGCCAAACAGGGGGCGATGGCTACACCTTC; cdr3_aa: CASSQTGGDGYTF
j_call: TRBJ2-6; v_call: TRBV7-2; d_call: TRBD1; clone_size: -; cdr3_nt: TGTGCCAGCAGCCCGGACGGACAGGGGGCGCCTGGGGCCAACGTCCTGACTTTC; cdr3_aa: CASSPDGQGAPGANVLTF
j_call: TRBJ2-5; v_call: TRBV30; d_call: -; clone_size: -; cdr3_nt: TGTGCCTGGAGGCAGCAAGAGACCCAGTACTTC; cdr3_aa: CAWRQQETQYF
j_call: TRBJ2-2; v_call: TRBV24-1; d_call: -; clone_size: -; cdr3_nt: TGTGCCACCAGTCGGGGGACCGGGGAGCTGTTTTTT; cdr3_aa: CATSRGTGELFF
j_call: TRBJ1-1; v_call: TRBV27; d_call: -; clone_size: -; cdr3_nt: TGTGCCAGCAGTTCGGGGGCTGAAGCTTTCTTT; cdr3_aa: CASSSGAEAFF
j_call: TRBJ2-7; v_call: TRBV28; d_call: -; clone_size: -; cdr3_nt: TGTGCCAGCAGGGACAGAGCCTACGAGCAGTACTTC; cdr3_aa: CASRDRAYEQYF
j_call: TRBJ1-4; v_call: TRBV3-1/TRBV3-2; d_call: -; clone_size: -; cdr3_nt: TGTGCCAGCAGCCAAGAGAGGGATTCTGCTAATGAAAAACTGTTTTTT; cdr3_aa: CASSQERDSANEKLFF
j_call: TRBJ2-7; v_call: TRBV2; d_call: -; clone_size: -; cdr3_nt: TGTGCCAGCAGGGAACAGTCGACCTACGAGCAGTACTTC; cdr3_aa: CASREQSTYEQYF
j_call: TRBJ2-3; v_call: TRBV9; d_call: TRBD2; clone_size: -; cdr3_nt: TGTGCCAGCAGCGTGTCGATACTAGCGGGGGAGACAGATACGCAGTATTTT; cdr3_aa: CASSVSILAGETDTQYF
j_call: TRBJ2-3; v_call: TRBV7-2; d_call: -; clone_size: few; cdr3_nt: TGTGCCAGCAGCGTAGGGCAGGGTTTCCCAGATACGCAGTATTTT; cdr3_aa: CASSVGQGFPDTQYF
j_call: TRBJ2-7; v_call: TRBV30; d_call: -; clone_size: -; cdr3_nt: TGTGCCTGCCAGGATTCCTCCTACGAGCAGTACTTC; cdr3_aa: CACQDSSYEQYF
j_call: TRBJ1-5; v_call: TRBV7-8; d_call: TRBD1; clone_size: -; cdr3_nt: TGTGCCAGCAGCACGCACAGGGGTGACCAGCATTTT; cdr3_aa: CASSTHRGDQHF
j_call: TRBJ2-5; v_call: TRBV12-3/TRBV12-4; d_call: TRBD1; clone_size: -; cdr3_nt: TGTGCCAGCGCTAGGGGGCGCGGGGAGACCCAGTACTTC; cdr3_aa: CASARGRGETQYF
j_call: TRBJ1-5; v_call: TRBV6-2/TRBV6-3; d_call: -; clone_size: -; cdr3_nt: TGTGCCAGCAGTTCTATCACCGCGGATCAGCCCCAGCATTTT; cdr3_aa: CASSSITADQPQHF
j_call: TRBJ1-5; v_call: TRBV24-1; d_call: -; clone_size: many; cdr3_nt: TGTGCCACCAGTGGTGGGGCCCATCAGCCCCAGCATTTT; cdr3_aa: CATSGGAHQPQHF
j_call: TRBJ1-5; v_call: TRBV24-1; d_call: -; clone_size: -; cdr3_nt: TGTGCCACCAGTGATCGCAGGGTCGGCCAGCCCCAGCATTTT; cdr3_aa: CATSDRRVGQPQHF
j_call: TRBJ1-2; v_call: TRBV9; d_call: -; clone_size: -; cdr3_nt: TGTGCCAGCAGCGTAGAGGTTGACAGTAACTATGGCTACACCTTC; cdr3_aa: CASSVEVDSNYGYTF
j_call: TRBJ2-5; v_call: TRBV11-2; d_call: TRBD2; clone_size: -; cdr3_nt: TGTGCCAGCAGCTTAGGCGGACTAGGGATGGAGACCCAGTACTTC; cdr3_aa: CASSLGGLGMETQYF
j_call: TRBJ2-2; v_call: TRBV15; d_call: TRBD1; clone_size: few; cdr3_nt: TGTGCCACCAGCAGAGATCCCTATAAGACAGGGGGCTTTGCCGGGGAGCTGTTTTTT; cdr3_aa: CATSRDPYKTGGFAGELFF
j_call: TRBJ1-2; v_call: TRBV9; d_call: -; clone_size: -; cdr3_nt: TGTGCCTCCGGGGGGCCTGGCTACACCTTC; cdr3_aa: CASGGPGYTF